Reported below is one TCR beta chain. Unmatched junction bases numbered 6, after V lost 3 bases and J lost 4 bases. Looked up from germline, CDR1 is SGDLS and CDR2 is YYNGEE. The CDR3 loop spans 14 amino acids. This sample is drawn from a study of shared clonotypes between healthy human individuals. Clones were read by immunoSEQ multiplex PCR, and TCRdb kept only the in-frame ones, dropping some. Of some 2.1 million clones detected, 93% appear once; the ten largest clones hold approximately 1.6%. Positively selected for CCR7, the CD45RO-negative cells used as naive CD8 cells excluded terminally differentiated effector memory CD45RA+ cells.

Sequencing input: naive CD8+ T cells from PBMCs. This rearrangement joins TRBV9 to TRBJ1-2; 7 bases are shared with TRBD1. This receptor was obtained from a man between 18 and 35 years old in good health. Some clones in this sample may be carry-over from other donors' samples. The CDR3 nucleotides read TGTGCCAGCAGCGGTAACACAGGGGTCTATGGCTACACCTTC. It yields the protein CASSGNTGVYGYTF.